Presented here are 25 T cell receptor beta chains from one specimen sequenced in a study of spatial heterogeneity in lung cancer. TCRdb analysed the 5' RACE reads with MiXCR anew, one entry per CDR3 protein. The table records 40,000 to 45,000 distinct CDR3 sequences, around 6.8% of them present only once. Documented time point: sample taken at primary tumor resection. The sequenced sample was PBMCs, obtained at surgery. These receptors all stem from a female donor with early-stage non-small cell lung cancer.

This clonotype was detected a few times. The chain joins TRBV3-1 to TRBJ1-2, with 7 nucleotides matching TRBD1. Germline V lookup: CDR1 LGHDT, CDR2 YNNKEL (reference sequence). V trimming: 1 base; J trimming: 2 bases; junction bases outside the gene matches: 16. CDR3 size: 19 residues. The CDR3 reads CASSQGAPTWDSKNYGYTF. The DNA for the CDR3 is TGTGCCAGCAGCCAAGGTGCTCCCACCTGGGACAGTAAGAACTATGGCTACACCTTC.

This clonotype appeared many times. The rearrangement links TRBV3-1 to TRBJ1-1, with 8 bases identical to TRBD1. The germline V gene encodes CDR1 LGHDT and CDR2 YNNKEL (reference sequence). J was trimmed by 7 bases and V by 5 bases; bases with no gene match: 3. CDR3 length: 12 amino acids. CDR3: CASSLGQDEAFF. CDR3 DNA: TGTGCCAGCAGCTTGGGACAGGATGAAGCTTTCTTT.

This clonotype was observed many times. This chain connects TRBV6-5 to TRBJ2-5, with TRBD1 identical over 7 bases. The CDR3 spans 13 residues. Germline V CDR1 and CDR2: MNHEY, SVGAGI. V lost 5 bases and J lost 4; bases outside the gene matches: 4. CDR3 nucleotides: TGTGCCAGCAGTGACAGGGTCAGAGAGACCCAGTACTTC. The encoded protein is CASSDRVRETQYF.

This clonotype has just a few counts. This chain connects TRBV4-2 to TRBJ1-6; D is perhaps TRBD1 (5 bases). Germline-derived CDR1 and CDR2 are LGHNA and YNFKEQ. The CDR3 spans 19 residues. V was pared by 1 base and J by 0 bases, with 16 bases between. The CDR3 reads CASSQARGAADSYNSPLHF. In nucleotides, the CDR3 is TGTGCCAGCAGCCAAGCCCGCGGGGCGGCCGACTCCTATAATTCACCCCTCCACTTT.

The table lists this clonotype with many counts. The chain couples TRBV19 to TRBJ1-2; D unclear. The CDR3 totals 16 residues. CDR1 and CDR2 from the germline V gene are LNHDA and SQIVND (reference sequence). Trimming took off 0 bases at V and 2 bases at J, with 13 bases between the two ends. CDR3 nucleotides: TGTGCCAGTAGTATAGAGTTGGGCACGGCGAACTATGGCTACACCTTC. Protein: CASSIELGTANYGYTF.

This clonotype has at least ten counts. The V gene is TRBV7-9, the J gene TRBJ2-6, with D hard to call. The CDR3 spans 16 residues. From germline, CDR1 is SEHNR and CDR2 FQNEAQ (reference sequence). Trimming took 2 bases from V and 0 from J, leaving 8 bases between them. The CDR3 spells CASSLLMTSGANVLTF. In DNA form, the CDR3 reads TGTGCCAGCAGCTTACTAATGACCTCTGGGGCCAACGTCCTGACTTTC.

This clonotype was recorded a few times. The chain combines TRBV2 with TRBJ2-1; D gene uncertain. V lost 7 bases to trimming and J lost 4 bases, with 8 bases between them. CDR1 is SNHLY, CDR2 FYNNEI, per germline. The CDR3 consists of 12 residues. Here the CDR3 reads CASKVQYNEQFF. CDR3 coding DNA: TGTGCCAGCAAGGTGCAGTACAATGAGCAGTTCTTC.

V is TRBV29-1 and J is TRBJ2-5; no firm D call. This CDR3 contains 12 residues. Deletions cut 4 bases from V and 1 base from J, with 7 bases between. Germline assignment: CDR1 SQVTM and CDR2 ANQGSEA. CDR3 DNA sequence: TGCAGCGTTGCCGGGCCCCAAGAGACCCAGTACTTC. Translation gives CSVAGPQETQYF.

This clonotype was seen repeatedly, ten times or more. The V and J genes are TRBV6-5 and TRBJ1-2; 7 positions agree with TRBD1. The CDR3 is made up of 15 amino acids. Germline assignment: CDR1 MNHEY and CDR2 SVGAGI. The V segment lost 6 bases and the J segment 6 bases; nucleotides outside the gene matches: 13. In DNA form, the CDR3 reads TGTGCCAGCAGCCGGAAGGACAGGCCCACGAATGGCTACACCTTC. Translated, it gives CASSRKDRPTNGYTF.

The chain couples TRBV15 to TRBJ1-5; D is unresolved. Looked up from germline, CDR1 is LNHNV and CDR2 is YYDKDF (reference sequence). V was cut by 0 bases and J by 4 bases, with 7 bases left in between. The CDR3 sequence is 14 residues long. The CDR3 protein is CATSRDRGNQPQHF. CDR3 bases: TGTGCCACCAGCAGAGATCGCGGGAATCAGCCCCAGCATTTT.

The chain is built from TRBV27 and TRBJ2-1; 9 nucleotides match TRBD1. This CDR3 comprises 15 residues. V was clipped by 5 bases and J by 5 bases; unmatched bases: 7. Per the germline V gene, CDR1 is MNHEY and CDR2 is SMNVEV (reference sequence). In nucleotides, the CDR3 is TGTGCCAGCAGTACCCGGGACAGGGCAGACAATGAGCAGTTCTTC. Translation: CASSTRDRADNEQFF.

The CDR3 loop reads CASSMTGVETQYF. The CDR3 bases are TGTGCCAGCAGCATGACAGGGGTCGAGACCCAGTACTTC. The chain links TRBV28 to TRBJ2-5, with 8 bases that match TRBD1. Germline V gene lookup returns CDR1 MDHEN and CDR2 SYDVKM. The CDR3 contains 13 residues. J lost 5 bases, V lost 6 bases, and 5 bases had no gene match.

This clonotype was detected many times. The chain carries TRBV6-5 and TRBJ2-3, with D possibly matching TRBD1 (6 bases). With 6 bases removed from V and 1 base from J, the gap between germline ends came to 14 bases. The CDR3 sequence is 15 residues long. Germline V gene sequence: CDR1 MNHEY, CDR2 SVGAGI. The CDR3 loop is CASSLRQARTDTQYF. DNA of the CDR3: TGTGCCAGCAGCCTTAGACAGGCCCGCACAGATACGCAGTATTTT.

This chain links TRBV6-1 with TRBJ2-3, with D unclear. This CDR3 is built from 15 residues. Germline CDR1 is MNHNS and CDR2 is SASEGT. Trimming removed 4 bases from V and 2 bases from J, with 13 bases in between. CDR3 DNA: TGTGCCAGCAGTGTCGACCGACTCCTCACAGATACGCAGTATTTT. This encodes CASSVDRLLTDTQYF.

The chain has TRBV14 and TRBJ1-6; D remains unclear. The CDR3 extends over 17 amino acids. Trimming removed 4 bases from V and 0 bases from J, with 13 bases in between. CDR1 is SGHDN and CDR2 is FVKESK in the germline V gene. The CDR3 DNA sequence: TGTGCCAGCAGCCCCCAGCAGCTCTACTCCTATAATTCACCCCTCCACTTT. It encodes CASSPQQLYSYNSPLHF.

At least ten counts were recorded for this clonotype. CDR3 DNA: TGCGCCAGCAGCTTGGTATCCGGACAGCACTACGAGCAGTACTTC. Its protein product is CASSLVSGQHYEQYF. V gene TRBV5-1 combines with J gene TRBJ2-7, with D possibly TRBD1 on 6 matching bases. The germline gives CDR1 SGHRS, CDR2 YFSETQ. V lost 0 bases to trimming and J lost 3 bases, with 13 bases between them. This CDR3 spans 15 amino acids.

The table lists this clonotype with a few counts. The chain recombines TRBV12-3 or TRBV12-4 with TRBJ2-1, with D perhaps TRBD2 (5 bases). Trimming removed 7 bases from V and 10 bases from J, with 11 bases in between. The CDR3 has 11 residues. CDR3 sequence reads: CASTGGYEQFF. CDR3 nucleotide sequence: TGTGCCAGCACCGGAGGCTACGAGCAGTTCTTC.

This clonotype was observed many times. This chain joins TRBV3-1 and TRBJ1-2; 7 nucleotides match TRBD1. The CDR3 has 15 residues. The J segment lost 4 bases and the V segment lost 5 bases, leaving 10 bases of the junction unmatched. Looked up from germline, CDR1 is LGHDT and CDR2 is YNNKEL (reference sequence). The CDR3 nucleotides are TGTGCCAGCAGCGGAACATGGACAGGAAGCTATGGCTACACCTTC. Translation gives CASSGTWTGSYGYTF. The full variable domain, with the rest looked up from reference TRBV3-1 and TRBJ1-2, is DTAVSQTPKYLVTQMGNDKSIKCEQNLGHDTMYWYKQDSKKFLKIMFSYNNKELIINETVPNRFSPKSPDKAHLNLHINSLELGDSAVYFCASSGTWTGSYGYTFGSGTRLTVV.

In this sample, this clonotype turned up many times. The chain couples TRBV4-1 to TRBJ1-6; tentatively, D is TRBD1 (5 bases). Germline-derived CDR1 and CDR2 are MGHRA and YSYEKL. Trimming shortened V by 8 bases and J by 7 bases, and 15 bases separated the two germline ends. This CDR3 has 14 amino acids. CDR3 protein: CASARLRGNSPLHF. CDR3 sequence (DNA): TGCGCCAGCGCACGATTGAGGGGAAATTCACCCCTCCACTTT.

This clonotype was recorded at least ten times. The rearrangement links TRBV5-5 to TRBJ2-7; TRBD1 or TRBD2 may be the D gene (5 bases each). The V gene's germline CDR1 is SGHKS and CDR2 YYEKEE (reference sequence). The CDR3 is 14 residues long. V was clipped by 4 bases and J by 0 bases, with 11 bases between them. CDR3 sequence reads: CASSPGTSSYEQYF. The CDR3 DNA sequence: TGTGCCAGCAGCCCCGGGACCAGCTCCTACGAGCAGTACTTC.

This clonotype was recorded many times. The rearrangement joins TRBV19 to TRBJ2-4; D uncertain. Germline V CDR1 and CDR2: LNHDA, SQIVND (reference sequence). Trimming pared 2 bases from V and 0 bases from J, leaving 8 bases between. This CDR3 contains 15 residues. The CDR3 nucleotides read TGTGCCAGTAGTATAATTGACATAGCCAAAAACATTCAGTACTTC. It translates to CASSIIDIAKNIQYF.

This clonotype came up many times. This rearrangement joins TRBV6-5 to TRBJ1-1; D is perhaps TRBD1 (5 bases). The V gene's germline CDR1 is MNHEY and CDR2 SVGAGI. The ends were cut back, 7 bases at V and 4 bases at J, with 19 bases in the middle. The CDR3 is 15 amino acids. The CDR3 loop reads CASIPPGRGGTEAFF. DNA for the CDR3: TGTGCCAGCATCCCCCCCGGGAGGGGCGGCACTGAAGCTTTCTTT.

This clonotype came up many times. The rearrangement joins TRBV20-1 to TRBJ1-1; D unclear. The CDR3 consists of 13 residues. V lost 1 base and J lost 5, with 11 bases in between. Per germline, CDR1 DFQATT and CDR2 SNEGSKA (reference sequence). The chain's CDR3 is CSARVGVRTEAFF. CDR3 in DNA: TGCAGTGCTAGAGTCGGGGTTCGGACTGAAGCTTTCTTT.

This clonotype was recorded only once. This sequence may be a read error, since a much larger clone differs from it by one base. CDR3 loop: CSVGLVREAFF. CDR3 in DNA: TGCAGCGTTGGACTCGTGCGTGAAGCTTTCTTT. V usage is TRBV29-1 and J usage is TRBJ1-1; D call uncertain. The V gene lost 4 bases and the J gene lost 7 bases, with 10 bases spanning the gap. The CDR3 has 11 residues. Germline V gives CDR1 SQVTM, CDR2 ANQGSEA. Full variable domain (outside the CDR3, taken from reference TRBV29-1 and TRBJ1-1): SAVISQKPSRDICQRGTSLTIQCQVDSQVTMMFWYRQQPGQSLTLIATANQGSEATYESGFVIDKFPISRPNLTFSTLTVSNMSPEDSSIYLCSVGLVREAFFGQGTRLTVV.

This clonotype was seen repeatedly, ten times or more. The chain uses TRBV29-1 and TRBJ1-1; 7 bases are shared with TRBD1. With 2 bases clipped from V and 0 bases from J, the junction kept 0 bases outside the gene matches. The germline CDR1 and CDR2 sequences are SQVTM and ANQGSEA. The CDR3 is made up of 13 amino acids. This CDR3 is CSVERGLNTEAFF. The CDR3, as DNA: TGCAGCGTTGAAAGGGGGCTGAACACTGAAGCTTTCTTT.